This T cell receptor beta chain was retrieved from a study of identical twins. This clonotype was seen only once. A single record per CDR3 protein comes from TCRdb applying MiXCR to the 5' RACE reads. The sample includes around 1.7 million distinct CDR3 sequences, under 35% seen only once; the top ten take 0.25% to 0.3%. Healthy Caucasians provided all donations. V shed 6 bases and J 5 bases; nucleotides not matched to a gene: 3. Germline V gene lookup returns CDR1 LNHDA and CDR2 SQIVND (reference sequence). The CDR3 contains 13 residues. The sequence derives from a newborn girl in good health. Sample: cord blood. This chain links TRBV19 with TRBJ2-2; 7 bases fit TRBD1. The CDR3 nucleotides read TGTGCCAGTAGGGAGACAGGGACCGGGGAGCTGTTTTTT. This encodes CASRETGTGELFF.